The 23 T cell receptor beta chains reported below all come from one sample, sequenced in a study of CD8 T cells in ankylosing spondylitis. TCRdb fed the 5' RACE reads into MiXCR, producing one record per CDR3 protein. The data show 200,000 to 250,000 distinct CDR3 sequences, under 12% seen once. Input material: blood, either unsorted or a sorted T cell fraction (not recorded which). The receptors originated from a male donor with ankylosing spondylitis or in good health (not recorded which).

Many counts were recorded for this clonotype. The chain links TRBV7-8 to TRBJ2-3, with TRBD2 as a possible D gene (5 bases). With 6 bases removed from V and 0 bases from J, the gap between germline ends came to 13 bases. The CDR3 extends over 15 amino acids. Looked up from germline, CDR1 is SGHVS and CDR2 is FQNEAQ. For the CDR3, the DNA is TGTGCCAGCAGGTCACCTTGGACTAGCACAGATACGCAGTATTTT. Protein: CASRSPWTSTDTQYF.

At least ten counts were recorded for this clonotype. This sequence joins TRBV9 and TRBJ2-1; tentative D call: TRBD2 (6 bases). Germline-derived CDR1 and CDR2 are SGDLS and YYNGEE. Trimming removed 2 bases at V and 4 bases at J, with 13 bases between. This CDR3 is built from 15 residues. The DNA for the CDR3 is TGTGCCAGCAGCGTCGGGGGACTGGAGTACAATGAGCAGTTCTTC. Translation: CASSVGGLEYNEQFF.

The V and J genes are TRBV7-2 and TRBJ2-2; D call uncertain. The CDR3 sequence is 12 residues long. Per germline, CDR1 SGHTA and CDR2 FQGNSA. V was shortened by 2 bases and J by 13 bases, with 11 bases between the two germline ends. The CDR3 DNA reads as TGTGCCAGCAGCTTACTTGGACCGCGGCTGTTTTTT. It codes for CASSLLGPRLFF.

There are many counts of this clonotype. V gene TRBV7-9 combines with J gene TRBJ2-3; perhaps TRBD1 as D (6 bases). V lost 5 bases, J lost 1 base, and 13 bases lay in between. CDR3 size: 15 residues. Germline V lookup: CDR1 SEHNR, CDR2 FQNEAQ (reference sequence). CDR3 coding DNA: TGTGCCAGCAGCCCGACAGGCCTTCGCACAGATACGCAGTATTTT. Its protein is CASSPTGLRTDTQYF.

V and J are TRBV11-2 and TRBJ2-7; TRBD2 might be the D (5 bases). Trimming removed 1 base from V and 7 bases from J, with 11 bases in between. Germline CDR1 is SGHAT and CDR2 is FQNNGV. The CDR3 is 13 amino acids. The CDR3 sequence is CASSLVGVGEQYF. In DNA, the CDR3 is TGTGCCAGCAGCTTAGTCGGGGTCGGGGAGCAGTACTTC.

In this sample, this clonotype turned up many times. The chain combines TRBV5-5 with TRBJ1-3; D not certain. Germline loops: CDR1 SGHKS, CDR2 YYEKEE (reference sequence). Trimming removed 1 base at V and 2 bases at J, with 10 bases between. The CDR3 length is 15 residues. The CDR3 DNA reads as TGTGCCAGCAGCTTGCAGTCTAGTACTGGAAACACCATATATTTT. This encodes CASSLQSSTGNTIYF.

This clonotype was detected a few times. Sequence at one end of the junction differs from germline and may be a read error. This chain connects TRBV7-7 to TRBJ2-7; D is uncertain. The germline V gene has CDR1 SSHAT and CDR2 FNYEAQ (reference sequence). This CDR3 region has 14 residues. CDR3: CASSPTESRDEQYF. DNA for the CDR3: TGTGCTAGCAGCCCAACAGAGTCCCGCGACGAGCAGTACTTC.

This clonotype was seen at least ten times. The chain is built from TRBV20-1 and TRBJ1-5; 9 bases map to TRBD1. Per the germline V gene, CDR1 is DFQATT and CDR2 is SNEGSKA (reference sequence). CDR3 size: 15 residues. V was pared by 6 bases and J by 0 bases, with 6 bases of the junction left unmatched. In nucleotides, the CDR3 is TGCAGTGCCCGGGACAGGGATTATAGCAATCAGCCCCAGCATTTT. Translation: CSARDRDYSNQPQHF.

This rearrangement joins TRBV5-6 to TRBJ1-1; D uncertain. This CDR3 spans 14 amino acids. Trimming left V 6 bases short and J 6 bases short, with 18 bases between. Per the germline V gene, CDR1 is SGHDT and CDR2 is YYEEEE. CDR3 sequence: CASTQLGIGAEAFF. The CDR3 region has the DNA TGTGCCAGCACCCAGCTGGGGATTGGCGCTGAAGCTTTCTTT.

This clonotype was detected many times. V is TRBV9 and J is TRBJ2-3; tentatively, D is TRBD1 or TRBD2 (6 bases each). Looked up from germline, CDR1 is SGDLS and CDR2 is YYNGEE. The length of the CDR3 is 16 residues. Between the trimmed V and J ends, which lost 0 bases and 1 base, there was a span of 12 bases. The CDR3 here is CASSVGGASGTDTQYF. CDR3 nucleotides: TGTGCCAGCAGCGTAGGGGGGGCTAGCGGCACAGATACGCAGTATTTT.

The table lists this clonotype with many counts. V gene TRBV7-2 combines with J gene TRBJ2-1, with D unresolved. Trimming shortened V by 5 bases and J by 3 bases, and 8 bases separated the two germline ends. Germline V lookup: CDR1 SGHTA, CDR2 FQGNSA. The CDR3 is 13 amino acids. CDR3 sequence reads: CASSLNGYNEQFF. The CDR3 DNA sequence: TGTGCCAGCAGCCTAAATGGCTACAATGAGCAGTTCTTC.

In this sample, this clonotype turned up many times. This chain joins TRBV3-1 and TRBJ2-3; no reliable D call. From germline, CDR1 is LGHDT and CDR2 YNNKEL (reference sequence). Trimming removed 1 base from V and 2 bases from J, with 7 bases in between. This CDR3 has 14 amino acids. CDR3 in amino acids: CASSQVGPTDTQYF. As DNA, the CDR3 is TGTGCCAGCAGCCAAGTAGGGCCCACAGATACGCAGTATTTT.

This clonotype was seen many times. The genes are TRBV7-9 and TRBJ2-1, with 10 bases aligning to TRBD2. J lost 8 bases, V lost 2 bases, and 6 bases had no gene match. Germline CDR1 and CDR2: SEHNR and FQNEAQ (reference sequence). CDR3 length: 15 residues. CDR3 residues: CASSLLAGAKDEQFF. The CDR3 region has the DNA TGTGCCAGCAGCTTACTAGCGGGGGCTAAGGATGAGCAGTTCTTC.

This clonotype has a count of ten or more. CDR3 in amino acids: CASSFGQGTGYGYTF. The DNA of the CDR3 is TGTGCCAGCAGTTTCGGACAGGGGACGGGGTATGGCTACACCTTC. J is TRBJ1-2 and V is TRBV12-3 or TRBV12-4; 9 bases are shared with TRBD1. Losses at the gene ends were 3 bases for V and 5 bases for J; bases not matched to a gene: 7. CDR3 length equals 15 residues.

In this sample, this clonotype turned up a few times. The CDR3 loop is CASSLVGTDRGDTQYF. The CDR3 DNA is TGCGCCAGCAGCTTGGTAGGGACGGATCGGGGAGATACGCAGTATTTT. V is TRBV5-1 and J is TRBJ2-3; D might be TRBD1 or TRBD2, each matching 5 bases. Looked up from germline, CDR1 is SGHRS and CDR2 is YFSETQ. V was cut by 0 bases and J by 5 bases, with 16 bases left in between. The CDR3 loop spans 16 amino acids.

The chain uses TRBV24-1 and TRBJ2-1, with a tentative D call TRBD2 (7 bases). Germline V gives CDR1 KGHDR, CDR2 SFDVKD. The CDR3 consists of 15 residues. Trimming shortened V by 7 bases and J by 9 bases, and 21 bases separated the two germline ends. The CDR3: CATSPGEGGAGEQFF. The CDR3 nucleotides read TGTGCCACCAGCCCCGGGGAAGGGGGGGCAGGTGAGCAGTTCTTC.

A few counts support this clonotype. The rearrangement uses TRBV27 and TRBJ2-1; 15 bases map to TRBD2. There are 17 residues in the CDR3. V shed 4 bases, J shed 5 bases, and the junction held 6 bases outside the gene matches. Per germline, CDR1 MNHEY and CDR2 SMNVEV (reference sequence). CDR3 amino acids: CASSSWTSGGGDNEQFF. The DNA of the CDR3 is TGTGCCAGCAGTTCCTGGACTAGCGGGGGGGGAGACAATGAGCAGTTCTTC.

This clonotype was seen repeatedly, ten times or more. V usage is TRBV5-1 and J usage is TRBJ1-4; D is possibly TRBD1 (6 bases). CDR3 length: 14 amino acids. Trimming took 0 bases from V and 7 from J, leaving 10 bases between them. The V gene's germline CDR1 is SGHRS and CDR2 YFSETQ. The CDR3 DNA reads TGCGCCAGCAGCTTGGAGGGGGTGGCTGAAAAACTGTTTTTT. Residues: CASSLEGVAEKLFF. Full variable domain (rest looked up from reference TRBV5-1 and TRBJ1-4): KAGVTQTPRYLIKTRGQQVTLSCSPISGHRSVSWYQQTPGQGLQFLFEYFSETQRNKGNFPGRFSGRQFSNSRSEMNVSTLELGDSALYLCASSLEGVAEKLFFGSGTQLSVL.

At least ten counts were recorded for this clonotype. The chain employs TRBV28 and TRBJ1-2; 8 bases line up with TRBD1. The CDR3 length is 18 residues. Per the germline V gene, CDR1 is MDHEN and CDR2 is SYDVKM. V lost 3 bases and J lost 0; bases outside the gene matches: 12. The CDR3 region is CASSFPTGTGTTNYGYTF. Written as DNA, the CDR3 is TGTGCCAGCAGTTTCCCAACGGGGACAGGTACCACTAACTATGGCTACACCTTC.

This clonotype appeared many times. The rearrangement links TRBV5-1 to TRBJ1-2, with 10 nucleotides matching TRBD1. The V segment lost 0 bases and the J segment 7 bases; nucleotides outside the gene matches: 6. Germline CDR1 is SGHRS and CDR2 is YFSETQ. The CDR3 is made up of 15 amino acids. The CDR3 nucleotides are TGCGCCAGCAGCTTGGTCGGACAGGGGGTTGTTGGCTACACCTTC. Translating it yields CASSLVGQGVVGYTF. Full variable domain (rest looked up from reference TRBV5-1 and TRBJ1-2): KAGVTQTPRYLIKTRGQQVTLSCSPISGHRSVSWYQQTPGQGLQFLFEYFSETQRNKGNFPGRFSGRQFSNSRSEMNVSTLELGDSALYLCASSLVGQGVVGYTFGSGTRLTVV.

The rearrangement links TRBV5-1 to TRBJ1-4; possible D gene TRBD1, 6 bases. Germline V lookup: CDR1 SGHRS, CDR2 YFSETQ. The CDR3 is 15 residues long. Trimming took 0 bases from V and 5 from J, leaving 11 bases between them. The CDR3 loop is CASSLAGGPNEKLFF. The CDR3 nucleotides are TGCGCCAGCAGCTTGGCGGGGGGCCCGAATGAAAAACTGTTTTTT.

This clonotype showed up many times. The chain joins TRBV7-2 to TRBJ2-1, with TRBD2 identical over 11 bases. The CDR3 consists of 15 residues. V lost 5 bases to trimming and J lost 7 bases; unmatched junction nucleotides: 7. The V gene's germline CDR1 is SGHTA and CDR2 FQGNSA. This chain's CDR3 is CASSLGTSGQNEQFF. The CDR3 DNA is TGTGCCAGCAGCCTCGGGACTAGCGGACAAAATGAGCAGTTCTTC.

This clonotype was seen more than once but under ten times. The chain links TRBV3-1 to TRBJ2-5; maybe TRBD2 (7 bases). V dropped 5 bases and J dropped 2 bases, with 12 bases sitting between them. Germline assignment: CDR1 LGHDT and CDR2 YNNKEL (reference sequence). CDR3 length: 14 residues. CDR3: CASSKQGGQETQYF. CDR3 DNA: TGTGCCAGCAGCAAACAGGGAGGGCAAGAGACCCAGTACTTC.